This TCR beta chain was profiled in a study of cytomegalovirus exposure and HLA in healthy donors (dated by TCRdb to 2016 to 2017). With respect to the entire study: In an earlier analysis of under 600 of the donors, 250 to 350 Gb of sequence data and 117 million unique TCR beta sequences from roughly 200 million T cells were reported. Approximately 300 gigabases of sequencing data and roughly 80 million unique TCR sequences made up an early release that covered approximately 650 HLA-typed donors. The genetic ancestry cluster associated with self-reported Caucasian donors included roughly 84% of the roughly 380 genotyped donors. The study was designed to test whether signatures of past pathogen exposure could be identified by cataloging public T cell receptors. The study profiled the T cell repertoires of more than 500 subjects by immunosequencing and related them to cytomegalovirus serostatus. Along with the approximately 650-subject first cohort, a separate validation cohort of over a hundred different subjects was used. To predict cytomegalovirus infection status, the study combined high-throughput TCR immunosequencing, statistical association of individual TCRs with disease status, and machine learning. A later analysis re-analyzed previously published TCR beta repertoires from about 730 donors and added high-resolution HLA genotyping to study TCR occurrence patterns. Rather than using new phenotypic data, the later analysis identified candidate immune exposures from TCR beta sequences and from how often those sequences occurred across donors. In an earlier analysis of over 550 of the donors, high-throughput TCR beta sequencing was used to judge whether each TCR beta V gene segment behaved as functional or pseudogenic. Alongside the repertoire data, information on donor age, sex, ethnicity and CMV serostatus was compiled. A later genetic analysis used genome-wide SNP genotypes for about 65% of the 666 donors, treating that subset as a discovery cohort. Every repertoire in the discovery cohort had been generated on one and the same sequencing platform. HLA typing included class I and class II loci at four-digit resolution. The number of donors typed differed by locus, with about 629-630 for A, B, C, DRB1 and DQB1, 522 for DQA1, over 600 for DPA1, and some 470 for DPB1. Roughly 5 DR-DQ haplotypes were handled as single units for association and clustering because linkage in the cohort was strong. Among around 400 genotyped donors of the cohort, an average of around 220,000 unique TCR beta nucleotide sequences was sequenced per donor, of which about 20% were non-productive.

The cohort was made up of roughly 670 healthy bone marrow donors. Cohort members were all nominally healthy when sampled, although unrecorded immune exposures were likely present. The donor tested CMV seronegative, placing the donor among the roughly 340 seronegative members of the cohort. A peripheral blood sample was provided by each donor, and peripheral blood mononuclear cells were used for TCR beta sequencing. Genomic DNA extraction from the blood cell samples was performed with the Qiagen DNeasy Blood Extraction Kit. The library was built by means of the immunoSEQ multiplex PCR assay. For the multiplex PCR, a mixture combining 60 forward primers for TCR Vbeta segments and 13 reverse primers for TCR Jbeta segments was used. Amplification of the CDR3 region of rearranged TCR beta genes was performed with a multiplex PCR assay on genomic DNA. The Illumina HiSeq System was used to sequence the amplified TCR beta libraries as 87-base-pair reads. On the authors' methods: Across the roughly 600 repertoires, a later analysis counted tens of millions of unique TCR beta chains, some 11 million of which were shared by at least two donors. Raw reads were error-corrected and collapsed into unique sequences by a nearest-neighbor algorithm in which closely related sequences were merged to remove PCR and sequencing errors. CDR3 sequences were aligned to IMGT reference sequences to assign V, D and J gene segments. Each retained sequence needed at least a six-nucleotide match to both a V gene segment and a J gene segment. A rearrangement was called productive if the CDR3 had no stop codons and remained in frame with V and J, and every other rearrangement was called non-productive. CDR3 was defined according to IMGT convention as the region running from the second conserved V-encoded cysteine to the conserved J-encoded phenylalanine. The earlier analysis of 587 of the donors excluded any sequence lacking an unambiguous match to a single V gene segment. An earlier analysis of some 610 of the donors called V segments functional above 56.7% productive rearrangements and segregating when the between-donor standard deviation exceeded 5%. To diagnose cytomegalovirus status from the catalog of TCR beta chain sequences, a statistical classification framework was built. A later analysis assigned V and J genes by comparing TCR nucleotide sequences with IMGT/GENE-DB human TR gene sequences. A later analysis assigned CDR3 sequences and most-parsimonious VDJ recombination scenarios with the TCRdist pipeline. A later analysis defined each TCR beta chain by its CDR3 amino acid sequence plus V-gene family, and excluded reads lacking a unique V-gene family. A later analysis removed roughly 590 highly shared, low-generation-probability nucleotide sequences to deal with suspected cross-contamination and a sequencing artifact. A later analysis calculated a clonal expansion index for each public chain from normalized within-repertoire ranks of inferred template counts. Generation probabilities in a later analysis came from a VDJ recombination model fitted to out-of-frame rearrangements, and those results were checked against IGoR. Hypergeometric tests were used in a later analysis to score TCR-TCR, TCR-HLA and TCR-CMV co-occurrence, with a repertoire-size bias correction applied to the TCR pairs. A later analysis estimated false discovery rates by permuting HLA or CMV assignments 20 times. In a later analysis, co-occurring TCRs were grouped with DBSCAN, and TCRdist sequence similarity was added when clustering was performed within HLA-allele-positive subsets. Repertoires with fewer than 30,000 or more than 120,000 public chains were left out of co-occurrence clustering, as were a few repertoires with anomalous nucleotide sharing. In TCRdb, the immuneACCESS table is reduced to in-frame sequences with V and J assigned. These tables do not hold every clone; where another copy was compared, an unresolved V gene accounts for under half, and the others remain unexplained. The D gene and trimming were derived from the DNA, and the V and J assignments and clone size from that table. The sample includes fewer than 200,000 clones, with around 78% observed a single time. The ten biggest clones cover roughly 0.76% of the sample.

To note about this clone: Its antigen specificity is not known. Qualities for individual bases were not recorded, and no much larger clone is one base off.

Overall study results and their limits: According to a later analysis, TCR association rates differed among HLA loci, with DRB1 alleles showing the most associated TCRs and HLA-C alleles showing the fewest. In the study, roughly 160 TCR beta chains were listed as associated with cytomegalovirus. For the cohort, immune exposure information was limited to CMV serostatus. A group of highly shared sequence variants was considered likely to be a technical artifact of the sequencing pipeline. An association between a missense DCLRE1C variant and V-gene and J-gene trimming of TCR beta chains was found in a later genetic analysis and replicated in an independent cohort. Because some donors lacked HLA typing at each locus, the association tests relied only on the typed subset. At a false discovery rate of 0.05, a later analysis linked some 17,000 TCR beta sequences to specific HLA alleles. In a later analysis, HLA-associated TCR beta chains showed more clonal expansion and lower generation probabilities than non-associated chains that were equally common. In a later analysis, several top co-occurrence clusters were reported to appear linked to parvovirus B19, influenza, CMV and Epstein-Barr virus. Most TCR sequences were observed very rarely across donors, whereas some public TCRs were present in many individuals. Correlated functional status among segregating V segments might reflect linkage disequilibrium, but an unknown experimental factor could not be ruled out. In vitro tests confirmed that a few of the cytomegalovirus-associated TCR beta chains recognize cytomegalovirus antigens. In a later genetic analysis, fewer N-insertions in productive TCRs were reported among donors in an Asian-associated ancestry cluster than the roughly 710-donor mean. Sequencing depth was assumed to be roughly uniform across donors in the presence/absence analyses, though that assumption may not hold. The cohort was sequenced for TCR beta chains only, and without alpha or paired-chain data the features that could be detected were limited. In both the original and validation cohorts, the classifier was reported to diagnose cytomegalovirus status with high specificity and sensitivity. According to the authors, the approach could potentially be generalized to other disease states and immunological phenotypes. Some IMGT-functional V segments, including TRBV6-2 and TRBV6-3, could not be told apart with the 87-base-pair reads, so those segments were excluded. In an earlier analysis of roughly 500 of the donors, most TCR beta V segments appeared in productive rearrangements about 90% or about 30% of the time, broadly matching IMGT annotations. When HLA alleles, especially DR and DQ, strongly co-occurred, attributing TCR associations to individual alleles was difficult. According to a later analysis, most CMV-associated TCR beta chains appeared to be HLA-restricted, and the HLA associations seemed to be driven largely by CMV exposure. A further reported finding was that TCR beta sequences accurately predicted the HLA-A and HLA-B alleles for most subjects in the first cohort. Because counts were too low, seventeen rarely observed V segments, including chromosome 9 orphons, were excluded from the earlier analysis of a few hundred of the donors.

According to the germline V gene, CDR1 reads SNHLY and CDR2 reads FYNNEI. Including cysteine and phenylalanine, the CDR3 has 12 amino acids. The only DNA kept is the CDR3, 36 bases in frame from the first base. V is cut by 4 bases and J by 7 bases, and the space between the germline ends is 8 bases. The clonotype was recovered from a female donor in good health and CMV-seronegative. Source material: PBMCs. The sequence joins TRBV2 to TRBJ1-5; no D segment can be confidently identified. DNA sequence: TGTGCCAGCAGTGGTAGTACCCAGCCCCAGCATTTT. This translates into CASSGSTQPQHF.